One and the same sample provided the 30 T cell receptor beta chains below, sequenced in a study of CD8+ T cells in alopecia areata (dated by TCRdb to about 2018). Receptor libraries were prepared by the immunoSEQ multiplex PCR assay. For TCR sequencing, RNA was extracted from every sample and reverse transcribed into cDNA to serve as template. Sourced from immuneACCESS, this table was stored by TCRdb with only in-frame sequences that have V and J called. A share of the clones is absent; for the studies checked, an unresolved V gene accounts for under half, and the remainder has no known explanation. The sample data list hundreds of thousands of clones, and around two thirds of these were observed just once. The ten most abundant clones make up under 1.5% of the sample. The time point label, as the study defines it: baseline before oral tofacitinib. The specimen was CD4+ T cells sorted from blood, collected at week 0. All receptors derive from a human donor with alopecia areata.

This rearrangement joins TRBV29-1 to TRBJ1-1; D is possibly TRBD1 (5 bases). The CDR3 loop spans 14 amino acids. The germline CDR1 and CDR2 sequences are SQVTM and ANQGSEA. V lost 6 bases to trimming and J lost 3 bases, with 17 bases between them. DNA of the CDR3: TGCAGCGTCAGGGTAAGAGGCGAAGACACTGAAGCTTTCTTT. Its protein product is CSVRVRGEDTEAFF.

The chain uses TRBV4-3 and TRBJ1-5; the D is unclear. Germline lookup yields CDR1 LGHNA and CDR2 YSLEER. V dropped 0 bases and J dropped 7 bases, with 7 bases sitting between them. This CDR3 has 13 amino acids. CDR3 residues: CASSQDRGQPQHF. Written as DNA, the CDR3 is TGCGCCAGCAGCCAAGATCGAGGACAGCCCCAGCATTTT.

The rearrangement uses TRBV6-5 and TRBJ1-1, with D possibly being TRBD1 (5 bases). CDR3 length: 11 amino acids. Germline CDR1 is MNHEY and CDR2 is SVGAGI. The V end lost 6 bases, the J end lost 9 bases, and 11 bases lay between the germline ends. CDR3 residues: CASSRGVQAFF. CDR3 nucleotides: TGTGCCAGCAGCCGGGGGGTTCAAGCTTTCTTT.

This clone was observed a handful of times. The chain is built from TRBV4-1 and TRBJ1-5; D not certain. V lost 0 bases and J 11 bases, leaving 14 bases between the germline ends. Germline-derived CDR1 and CDR2 are MGHRA and YSYEKL. This CDR3 comprises 14 residues. The CDR3 region is CASSQDPSSSAQHF. The CDR3 DNA is TGCGCCAGCAGCCAAGACCCGTCCAGTTCGGCCCAGCATTTT.

The chain uses TRBV21-1 and TRBJ2-5; the table gives TRBD2 as D, unverified against the DNA. TRBV21-1 is an annotated pseudogene. The CDR3 covers 16 residues. The chain's CDR3 is CASSKERRNSQETQYF. The CDR3 region has the DNA TGTGCCAGCAGCAAAGAACGGAGGAACAGTCAAGAGACCCAGTACTTC.

This chain links TRBV30 with TRBJ2-7; D possibly corresponds to TRBD1 (6 bases). Trimming removed 0 bases from V and 2 bases from J, with 11 bases in between. Germline CDR1 reads GTSNPN; CDR2 reads SVGIG (reference sequence). The length of the CDR3 is 14 residues. CDR3 DNA: TGTGCCTGGAGTGTGGAACAGGGACCCTACGAGCAGTACTTC. Protein: CAWSVEQGPYEQYF.

The rearrangement links TRBV9 to TRBJ2-1; 11 bases match TRBD2. The germline gives CDR1 SGDLS, CDR2 YYNGEE. The CDR3 totals 16 residues. V gave up 0 bases and J gave up 5 bases; unmatched junction bases: 4. The CDR3 sequence is CASSVGSSGGHNEQFF. The CDR3 DNA reads as TGTGCCAGCAGCGTAGGATCTAGCGGGGGGCACAATGAGCAGTTCTTC.

The rearrangement uses TRBV29-1 and TRBJ2-5, with D tentatively TRBD1 (6 bases). Per the germline V gene, CDR1 is SQVTM and CDR2 is ANQGSEA. The CDR3 loop spans 14 amino acids. Deletions cut 2 bases from V and 2 bases from J, with 12 bases between. CDR3 sequence reads: CSVEPGQNQETQYF. The CDR3 DNA reads TGCAGCGTTGAACCGGGACAAAATCAAGAGACCCAGTACTTC.

The chain is built from TRBV29-1 and TRBJ2-2; D perhaps matches TRBD1 (5 bases). Between the trimmed V and J ends, which lost 4 bases and 0 bases, there was a span of 9 bases. CDR3 length: 14 amino acids. Germline-derived CDR1 and CDR2 are SQVTM and ANQGSEA. CDR3 loop: CSVVVRANTGELFF. The CDR3 coding sequence is TGCAGCGTTGTAGTCAGGGCGAACACCGGGGAGCTGTTTTTT.

In nucleotides, the CDR3 is TGTGCCAGCAGGGAAAGCTCCTATAATTCACCCCTCCACTTT. It specifies CASRESSYNSPLHF. V usage is TRBV25-1 and J usage is TRBJ1-6; D remains unclear. The V gene lost 6 bases and the J gene lost 0 bases, with 6 bases spanning the gap. The CDR3 has 14 amino acids. CDR1 and CDR2 (germline): MGHDK, SYGVNS.

V is TRBV7-8 and J is TRBJ2-3; D unclear. The CDR3 is 17 amino acids. From germline, CDR1 is SGHVS and CDR2 FQNEAQ. V dropped 5 bases and J dropped 0 bases, with 18 bases sitting between them. CDR3 DNA: TGTGCCAGCAGCCCCTCTAAGGGCTCTCTTAGCACAGATACGCAGTATTTT. As protein: CASSPSKGSLSTDTQYF.

J is TRBJ2-3 and V is TRBV27, with 10 bases lining up with TRBD2. The CDR3 spans 14 residues. Unmatched junction bases numbered 4, after V lost 6 bases and J lost 4 bases. From germline, CDR1 is MNHEY and CDR2 SMNVEV (reference sequence). The CDR3, as DNA: TGTGCCAGCAGATCTAGCGGGGGTGCAGATACGCAGTATTTT. It is translated as CASRSSGGADTQYF.

The chain links TRBV10-3 to TRBJ2-5; a weak D match, TRBD1 (5 bases). The V and J ends lost 6 bases and 2 bases respectively, with 7 bases between them. Looked up from germline, CDR1 is ENHRY and CDR2 is SYGVKD. There are 12 residues in the CDR3. CDR3 nucleotides: TGTGCCATCAGCGACAGACAAGAGACCCAGTACTTC. Translated: CAISDRQETQYF.

The CDR3 DNA follows: TGTGCCTGGAGTGTACTTCCGGGGAACTATGGCTACACCTTC. Encoded protein: CAWSVLPGNYGYTF. The V call is TRBV30, the J call TRBJ1-2; no definite D call. CDR1 GTSNPN and CDR2 SVGIG come from the germline V gene (reference sequence). V was shortened by 0 bases and J by 2 bases, with 10 bases between the two germline ends. The CDR3 covers 14 residues.

This clone was seen a few times. The chain recombines TRBV29-1 with TRBJ2-3; no clear D. In germline, CDR1 is SQVTM, CDR2 ANQGSEA. The CDR3 spans 13 residues. Trimming removed 6 bases at V and 1 base at J, with 11 bases between. The CDR3 nucleotides read TGCAGCGTAGCCGGTCGTGGCACAGATACGCAGTATTTT. It is translated as CSVAGRGTDTQYF.

The V call is TRBV18, the J call TRBJ2-1; no firm D call. The CDR3 is made up of 13 amino acids. Trimming cost V 0 bases and J 8 bases, with 8 bases left between them. Germline assignment: CDR1 KGHSH and CDR2 LQKENI. The CDR3 nucleotides are TGTGCCAGCTCACCACCCGGACGGCATGAGCAGTTCTTC. This encodes CASSPPGRHEQFF.

The chain links TRBV30 to TRBJ2-1; no clear D. There are 11 residues in the CDR3. V shed 2 bases and J shed 10 bases, with 9 bases lying between them. Germline CDR1 and CDR2: GTSNPN and SVGIG (reference sequence). The CDR3 nucleotides are TGTGCCTGGAGTAACCTGTGGGAGCAGTTCTTC. This encodes CAWSNLWEQFF.

This clone is a singleton in its sample. The rearrangement joins TRBV29-1 to TRBJ2-5; D possibly corresponds to TRBD2 (6 bases). The CDR3 consists of 12 residues. CDR1 and CDR2 from the germline V gene are SQVTM and ANQGSEA. Deletions cut 8 bases from V and 5 bases from J, with 15 bases between. In nucleotides, the CDR3 is TGCAGCTCCCTCAGCGCGGGGGAGACCCAGTACTTC. It translates to CSSLSAGETQYF.

On this clone itself: At one of its ends the junction is not consistent with the germline gene, which may arise from a read error. The chain's CDR3 is CASSPDGAGRGTDTQYF. CDR3 nucleotide sequence: TGTGCTAGCAGCCCTGATGGAGCGGGGAGGGGCACAGATACGCAGTATTTT. This rearrangement joins TRBV7-7 to TRBJ2-3, with TRBD2 matching 7 bases. The V gene's germline CDR1 is SSHAT and CDR2 FNYEAQ (reference sequence). CDR3 length equals 17 residues.

This clone came up a few times. CDR3: CASSRTSGGAAYNEQFF. Written as DNA, the CDR3 is TGTGCCAGCAGCCGGACTAGCGGGGGGGCCGCCTACAATGAGCAGTTCTTC. This chain uses TRBV5-6 with TRBJ2-1, with 15 bases matching TRBD2. Germline loops: CDR1 SGHDT, CDR2 YYEEEE. The junction had 4 bases not matched to a gene; V was cut back by 4 bases and J by 2 bases. CDR3 size: 17 residues. Full variable domain (missing parts from reference TRBV5-6 and TRBJ2-1): DAGVTQSPTHLIKTRGQQVTLRCSPKSGHDTVSWYQQALGQGPQFIFQYYEEEERQRGNFPDRFSGHQFPNYSSELNVNALLLGDSALYLCASSRTSGGAAYNEQFFGPGTRLTVL.

J is TRBJ2-3 and V is TRBV5-1, with 7 nucleotides matching TRBD2. CDR3 length: 12 residues. Germline trimming cut 4 bases from V and 5 bases from J; bases unmatched to any gene: 1. CDR1 and CDR2 from the germline V gene are SGHRS and YFSETQ. CDR3 bases: TGCGCCAGCAGCCGGGAGGAAGATACGCAGTATTTT. Translating it yields CASSREEDTQYF. Variable domain in full (rest from reference TRBV5-1 and TRBJ2-3): KAGVTQTPRYLIKTRGQQVTLSCSPISGHRSVSWYQQTPGQGLQFLFEYFSETQRNKGNFPGRFSGRQFSNSRSEMNVSTLELGDSALYLCASSREEDTQYFGPGTRLTVL.

The genes are TRBV5-1 and TRBJ2-3; TRBD2 matches 11 bases. The CDR3 is 16 amino acids. The V gene's germline CDR1 is SGHRS and CDR2 YFSETQ. V was clipped by 0 bases and J by 2 bases; unmatched bases: 2. The CDR3 protein is CASSLGLAGFTDTQYF. CDR3 in DNA: TGCGCCAGCAGCTTGGGACTAGCGGGATTCACAGATACGCAGTATTTT.

This sequence joins TRBV27 and TRBJ2-2, with D perhaps TRBD2 (6 bases). Trimming took off 2 bases at V and 6 bases at J, with 13 bases between the two ends. Germline V gene data show CDR1 as MNHEY and CDR2 as SMNVEV (reference sequence). This CDR3 spans 15 amino acids. The DNA of the CDR3 is TGTGCCAGCAGTTTAGACGGAGGGTCGGCCGGGGAGCTGTTTTTT. Its translation: CASSLDGGSAGELFF.

This chain links TRBV2 with TRBJ1-2; TRBD1 is a possible D gene (5 bases). This CDR3 region has 13 residues. Germline lookup yields CDR1 SNHLY and CDR2 FYNNEI. Trimming took 6 bases from V and 3 from J, leaving 11 bases between them. The CDR3 bases are TGTGCCAGCAGCCTCCAGGGAGACTATGGCTACACCTTC. It yields the protein CASSLQGDYGYTF.

The V call is TRBV9, the J call TRBJ2-7; D is undetermined. CDR3 size: 14 residues. Deletions cut 0 bases from V and 1 base from J, with 8 bases between. Per germline, CDR1 SGDLS and CDR2 YYNGEE. CDR3 loop: CASSVAPDSYEQYF. CDR3 sequence (DNA): TGTGCCAGCAGCGTAGCCCCAGATTCCTACGAGCAGTACTTC.

The chain joins TRBV2 to TRBJ2-4; the match to TRBD1 covers 9 bases. The V and J ends lost 7 bases and 7 bases, in that order; junction bases with no gene match: 8. CDR3 length equals 14 residues. Germline V gene lookup returns CDR1 SNHLY and CDR2 FYNNEI. The CDR3 region is CASTSGQGHNIQYF. CDR3 DNA sequence: TGTGCCAGCACTTCGGGACAGGGCCACAACATTCAGTACTTC.

V is TRBV6-5 and J is TRBJ1-6, with 7 bases matching TRBD1. Germline assignment: CDR1 MNHEY and CDR2 SVGAGI. V gave up 6 bases and J gave up 9 bases; unmatched junction bases: 8. The CDR3 is 14 amino acids. In nucleotides, the CDR3 is TGTGCCAGCAGGGCCGGGACAGTAGGTTCACCCCTCCACTTT. Encoded protein: CASRAGTVGSPLHF.

Notes on this clone: The sample contains more than one DNA sequence encoding this CDR3. The chain is built from TRBV19 and TRBJ2-2, with D possibly TRBD2 on 5 matching bases. The V end was cut by 9 bases, the J end by 4 bases, with 9 bases between. Germline values: CDR1 LNHDA, CDR2 SQIVND (reference sequence). The CDR3 is 12 amino acids. As DNA, the CDR3 is TGTGCCAGCTCAAGCGGCACCGGGGAGCTGTTTTTT. Its translation: CASSSGTGELFF. Drawing the rest from reference TRBV19 and TRBJ2-2, the complete variable domain is DGGITQSPKYLFRKEGQNVTLSCEQNLNHDAMYWYRQDPGQGLRLIYYSQIVNDFQKGDIAEGYSVSREKKESFPLTVTSAQKNPTAFYLCASSSGTGELFFGEGSRLTVL.

The table lists this clone with a few counts. The gene calls are TRBV29-1 and TRBJ2-7; weak D call: TRBD1 (8 bases). Looked up from germline, CDR1 is SQVTM and CDR2 is ANQGSEA. Deletions cut 7 bases from V and 6 bases from J, with 16 bases between. This CDR3 spans 12 amino acids. CDR3 nucleotides: TGCAGCGCCACAGGGGGGGGTCGCGAGCAGTACTTC. It translates to CSATGGGREQYF.

The chain couples TRBV29-1 to TRBJ2-7; D perhaps matches TRBD2 (6 bases). CDR3 length equals 13 residues. V lost 7 bases and J 2 bases, leaving 15 bases between the germline ends. Germline V lookup: CDR1 SQVTM, CDR2 ANQGSEA. The CDR3 loop is CSAGGASAYEQYF. As DNA, the CDR3 is TGCAGCGCCGGGGGAGCCTCAGCCTACGAGCAGTACTTC.